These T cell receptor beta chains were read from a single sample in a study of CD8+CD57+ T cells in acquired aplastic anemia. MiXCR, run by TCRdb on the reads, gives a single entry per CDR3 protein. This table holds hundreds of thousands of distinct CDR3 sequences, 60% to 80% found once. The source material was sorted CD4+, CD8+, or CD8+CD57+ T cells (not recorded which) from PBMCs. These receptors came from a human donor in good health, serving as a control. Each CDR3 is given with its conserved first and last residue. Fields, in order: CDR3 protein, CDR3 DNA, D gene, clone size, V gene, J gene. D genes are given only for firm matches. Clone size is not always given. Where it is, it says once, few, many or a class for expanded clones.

cdr3_aa: CASSQGAGWFYEQYF
cdr3_nt: TGTGCCAGCAGCCAAGGCGCGGGGTGGTTCTACGAGCAGTACTTC
d_call: .
clone_size: many
v_call: TRBV3-2
j_call: TRBJ2-7

cdr3_aa: CASSSWTGDTQHFHF
cdr3_nt: TGTGCCAGCAGCAGTTGGACGGGCGATACGCAGCATTTTCATTTT
d_call: .
clone_size: .
v_call: TRBV7-9
j_call: TRBJ1-5

cdr3_aa: CASSLDGGLSYEQLFF
cdr3_nt: TGTGCCAGCAGCTTGGACGGGGGACTGAGCTACGAGCAACTGTTTTTT
d_call: .
clone_size: .
v_call: TRBV9
j_call: TRBJ1-4

cdr3_aa: CSAQTVNYGSTDTQYF
cdr3_nt: TGCAGTGCACAGACAGTGAACTATGGCTCCACAGATACGCAGTATTTT
d_call: .
clone_size: .
v_call: TRBV20-1
j_call: TRBJ2-3

cdr3_aa: CAISVQQGSGTDTQYF
cdr3_nt: TGTGCCATCAGCGTACAGCAAGGCAGTGGCACAGATACGCAGTATTTT
d_call: .
clone_size: .
v_call: TRBV10-3
j_call: TRBJ2-3

cdr3_aa: CASSQGGGFFEAQYF
cdr3_nt: TGCGCCAGCAGCCAAGGGGGGGGGTTCTTCGAGGCCCAGTACTTC
d_call: TRBD2
clone_size: few
v_call: TRBV4-1
j_call: TRBJ2-5

cdr3_aa: CSAREDSGTHTF
cdr3_nt: TGCAGTGCTAGAGAGGACTCCGGGACCCACACCTTC
d_call: .
clone_size: .
v_call: TRBV20-1
j_call: TRBJ1-2

cdr3_aa: CASSLVGDSYGYTF
cdr3_nt: TGTGCCAGCAGCTTGGTAGGCGATAGCTATGGCTACACCTTC
d_call: .
clone_size: many
v_call: TRBV5-5
j_call: TRBJ1-2

cdr3_aa: CASSRETVETQYF
cdr3_nt: TGTGCCAGCAGCCGTGAGACAGTAGAGACCCAGTACTTC
d_call: .
clone_size: many
v_call: TRBV7-2
j_call: TRBJ2-5

cdr3_aa: CASSLANWQTPLHF
cdr3_nt: TGCGCCAGCAGCTTGGCCAATTGGCAGACTCCCCTCCACTTT
d_call: .
clone_size: .
v_call: TRBV5-1
j_call: TRBJ1-6

cdr3_aa: CASSLGPVSPRAEAFF
cdr3_nt: TGTGCCAGCAGCTTAGGGCCGGTTAGCCCGCGAGCTGAAGCTTTCTTT
d_call: .
clone_size: .
v_call: TRBV7-3
j_call: TRBJ1-1

cdr3_aa: CASSRESQGMHSPHRF
cdr3_nt: TGTGCCAGTAGTAGAGAGTCACAGGGGATGCATTCACCTCACCGCTTT
d_call: TRBD1
clone_size: .
v_call: TRBV19
j_call: TRBJ1-6

cdr3_aa: CASSLHGKDGGSPF
cdr3_nt: TGTGCCAGCAGCTTACACGGAAAGGACGGAGGTTCACCCTTT
d_call: .
clone_size: .
v_call: TRBV7-2
j_call: TRBJ1-6

cdr3_aa: CASSALDRSYEQFF
cdr3_nt: TGTGCCAGCAGCGCCCTTGATAGGTCGTATGAGCAGTTCTTC
d_call: .
clone_size: few
v_call: TRBV9
j_call: TRBJ2-1

cdr3_aa: CSATRTSKEKQYF
cdr3_nt: TGCAGTGCTACCCGGACTAGCAAAGAGAAGCAGTACTTC
d_call: TRBD2
clone_size: .
v_call: TRBV20-1
j_call: TRBJ2-7

cdr3_aa: CASSLPPNTGELFF
cdr3_nt: TGCGCCAGCAGCTTGCCCCCGAACACCGGGGAGCTGTTTTTT
d_call: .
clone_size: .
v_call: TRBV5-1
j_call: TRBJ2-2

cdr3_aa: CASSLQSSSYNSLFF
cdr3_nt: TGTGCCAGCAGCTTACAATCCTCCTCCTATAATTCACTGTTTTTT
d_call: .
clone_size: .
v_call: TRBV9
j_call: TRBJ1-4

cdr3_aa: CASSDWGQGAHTGELFF
cdr3_nt: TGTGCCAGCAGTGACTGGGGACAGGGGGCTCACACCGGGGAGCTGTTTTTT
d_call: TRBD1
clone_size: many
v_call: TRBV6-4
j_call: TRBJ2-2

cdr3_aa: CASSDFAGLEKLSF
cdr3_nt: TGTGCCAGCAGTGACTTTGCGGGGTTAGAAAAACTGTCTTTT
d_call: .
clone_size: .
v_call: TRBV25-1
j_call: TRBJ1-4

cdr3_aa: CASSVSYSNQPQHF
cdr3_nt: TGTGCCAGCAGTGTTAGTTATAGCAATCAGCCCCAGCATTTT
d_call: .
clone_size: .
v_call: TRBV2
j_call: TRBJ1-5

cdr3_aa: CSARPMGENYGYTF
cdr3_nt: TGCAGTGCTAGACCCATGGGGGAAAACTATGGCTACACCTTC
d_call: .
clone_size: .
v_call: TRBV20-1
j_call: TRBJ1-2

cdr3_aa: CASSQGTGEPGNTIYF
cdr3_nt: TGCGCCAGCAGCCAAGGGACAGGGGAACCCGGAAACACCATATATTTT
d_call: TRBD1
clone_size: many
v_call: TRBV4-3
j_call: TRBJ1-3

cdr3_aa: CATTGDSLMNTEAFF
cdr3_nt: TGTGCCACCACCGGCGACAGCCTCATGAACACTGAAGCTTTCTTT
d_call: .
clone_size: .
v_call: TRBV12-3/TRBV12-4
j_call: TRBJ1-1

cdr3_aa: CASSFSQGQGRDEQFF
cdr3_nt: TGTGCCAGCAGCTTCTCCCAGGGACAGGGTAGGGATGAGCAGTTCTTC
d_call: TRBD1
clone_size: .
v_call: TRBV5-5
j_call: TRBJ2-1

cdr3_aa: CASSEGGVRNIQYF
cdr3_nt: TGTGCCAGCAGTGAAGGGGGGGTGAGAAACATTCAGTACTTC
d_call: .
clone_size: .
v_call: TRBV12-3/TRBV12-4
j_call: TRBJ2-4

cdr3_aa: CASSATGGDTQYF
cdr3_nt: TGTGCCAGCAGTGCGACAGGGGGGGATACGCAGTATTTT
d_call: TRBD1
clone_size: many
v_call: TRBV2
j_call: TRBJ2-3

cdr3_aa: CSASTPRTLYNEQFF
cdr3_nt: TGCAGTGCTAGCACCCCCCGGACTCTCTACAATGAGCAGTTCTTC
d_call: .
clone_size: many
v_call: TRBV20-1
j_call: TRBJ2-1

cdr3_aa: CASSLSVGSVSETQYF
cdr3_nt: TGTGCCAGCAGCTTGTCTGTGGGGTCGGTATCGGAGACCCAGTACTTC
d_call: .
clone_size: .
v_call: TRBV5-6
j_call: TRBJ2-5

cdr3_aa: CSALQGSSYEQYF
cdr3_nt: TGCAGTGCTCTCCAGGGGAGCTCCTACGAGCAGTACTTC
d_call: .
clone_size: .
v_call: TRBV20-1
j_call: TRBJ2-7

cdr3_aa: CASSPLPSGEDEYF
cdr3_nt: TGTGCCAGCAGCCCCTTACCGAGCGGCGAAGATGAGTACTTC
d_call: .
clone_size: .
v_call: TRBV7-8
j_call: TRBJ2-7

cdr3_aa: CASSSRQYNEQFF
cdr3_nt: TGTGCCAGCAGCTCCCGACAGTACAATGAGCAGTTCTTC
d_call: .
clone_size: many
v_call: TRBV7-2
j_call: TRBJ2-1

cdr3_aa: CASSGGAGIGETQYF
cdr3_nt: TGTGCCAGCAGCGGGGGTGCAGGGATCGGGGAGACCCAGTACTTC
d_call: .
clone_size: many
v_call: TRBV7-3
j_call: TRBJ2-5

cdr3_aa: CASSLATTQETQYYF
cdr3_nt: TGTGCCAGCAGCTTAGCGACGACCCAAGAAACCCAGTACTATTTT
d_call: .
clone_size: .
v_call: TRBV7-2
j_call: TRBJ1-3

cdr3_aa: CASSPLGGELFF
cdr3_nt: TGTGCCAGCAGCCCCCTAGGAGGGGAGCTGTTTTTT
d_call: .
clone_size: many
v_call: TRBV11-3
j_call: TRBJ2-2

cdr3_aa: CASSIGAAGGYTF
cdr3_nt: TGTGCCAGTAGTATCGGGGCGGCGGGGGGCTACACCTTC
d_call: .
clone_size: .
v_call: TRBV19
j_call: TRBJ1-2

cdr3_aa: CASTLVRDYGYTFF
cdr3_nt: TGTGCCAGCACACTAGTAAGGGACTATGGCTACACCTTCTTT
d_call: .
clone_size: .
v_call: TRBV7-9
j_call: TRBJ1-1

cdr3_aa: CASSLSATGELFF
cdr3_nt: TGTGCCAGCAGCTTATCGGCGACAGGGGAGCTGTTTTTT
d_call: .
clone_size: .
v_call: TRBV7-2
j_call: TRBJ2-2

cdr3_aa: CASSFYRQRSAGEMFF
cdr3_nt: TGTGCCAGCAGCTTTTATCGGCAGAGGAGCGCCGGGGAGATGTTTTTT
d_call: .
clone_size: .
v_call: TRBV7-3
j_call: TRBJ2-2

cdr3_aa: CASSIDRQQETQYF
cdr3_nt: TGTGCCAGTAGTATTGACAGGCAACAAGAGACCCAGTACTTC
d_call: .
clone_size: many
v_call: TRBV19
j_call: TRBJ2-5

cdr3_aa: CASSLGGDRRVQPQHF
cdr3_nt: TGTGCCAGCAGCTTAGGGGGGGACAGGAGGGTTCAGCCCCAGCATTTT
d_call: TRBD1
clone_size: .
v_call: TRBV11-2
j_call: TRBJ1-5

cdr3_aa: CASSLDGSYNEQFF
cdr3_nt: TGTGCCAGCAGTTTGGATGGATCCTACAATGAGCAGTTCTTC
d_call: .
clone_size: many
v_call: TRBV12-3/TRBV12-4
j_call: TRBJ2-1

cdr3_aa: CSASATGAQSQHF
cdr3_nt: TGCAGTGCTAGCGCCACAGGTGCGCAGTCCCAGCATTTT
d_call: .
clone_size: .
v_call: TRBV20-1
j_call: TRBJ1-5

cdr3_aa: CASSSTTHEQYF
cdr3_nt: TGTGCCAGCAGCTCGACAACCCACGAGCAGTACTTC
d_call: .
clone_size: .
v_call: TRBV5-5
j_call: TRBJ2-7

cdr3_aa: CASSVARGSRYRYF
cdr3_nt: .
d_call: .
clone_size: .
v_call: TRBV7-2
j_call: TRBJ1-4

cdr3_aa: CASSPQSGGPDAQYF
cdr3_nt: TGCGCCAGCAGCCCCCAAAGCGGGGGACCGGATGCCCAGTACTTC
d_call: TRBD2
clone_size: many
v_call: TRBV5-1
j_call: TRBJ2-5

cdr3_aa: CASSIGVGGAQYF
cdr3_nt: TGCGCCAGCAGCATAGGAGTGGGGGGCGCCCAGTACTTC
d_call: .
clone_size: .
v_call: TRBV5-1
j_call: TRBJ2-5

cdr3_aa: CASGYSTGLNSPLHF
cdr3_nt: TGTGCCAGCGGCTACTCGACTGGTCTAAATTCACCCCTCCACTTT
d_call: .
clone_size: .
v_call: TRBV12-3/TRBV12-4
j_call: TRBJ1-6

cdr3_aa: CASSERGQGPDELYGYTF
cdr3_nt: TGTGCCAGCAGCGAAAGGGGACAGGGGCCAGACGAGCTCTATGGCTACACCTTC
d_call: TRBD1
clone_size: .
v_call: TRBV9
j_call: TRBJ1-2

cdr3_aa: CASSVLDSPYEQYF
cdr3_nt: TGTGCCAGCAGCGTATTGGACAGTCCCTACGAGCAGTACTTC
d_call: .
clone_size: .
v_call: TRBV9
j_call: TRBJ2-7

cdr3_aa: CASSLGQAGGSPLHF
cdr3_nt: TGTGCCAGCAGCCTTGGACAGGCGGGGGGGTCACCCCTCCACTTT
d_call: TRBD1
clone_size: .
v_call: TRBV7-2
j_call: TRBJ1-6

cdr3_aa: CASSAVGSGTRLTQYF
cdr3_nt: TGTGCCAGCAGCGCAGTCGGTTCGGGGACCAGATTAACCCAGTATTTT
d_call: .
clone_size: .
v_call: TRBV7-2
j_call: TRBJ2-3

cdr3_aa: CASSQADREGYGYTF
cdr3_nt: TGCGCCAGCAGCCAAGCTGACAGGGAGGGATATGGCTACACCTTC
d_call: TRBD1
clone_size: many
v_call: TRBV4-3
j_call: TRBJ1-2

cdr3_aa: CASSLGQAGHLF
cdr3_nt: TGTGCCAGCAGCTTGGGACAAGCCGGGCATTTGTTC
d_call: .
clone_size: .
v_call: TRBV9
j_call: TRBJ2-1

cdr3_aa: CASSPYDRRSEQYF
cdr3_nt: TGTGCCAGCAGTCCATATGACAGAAGAAGCGAGCAGTACTTC
d_call: .
clone_size: many
v_call: TRBV2
j_call: TRBJ2-7

cdr3_aa: CASSLATSGEGDTQYF
cdr3_nt: TGTGCCAGCAGCCTAGCGACTAGCGGGGAGGGAGATACGCAGTATTTT
d_call: TRBD2
clone_size: .
v_call: TRBV7-2
j_call: TRBJ2-3

cdr3_aa: CASSFYICSASAGAGSTDTQYF
cdr3_nt: .
d_call: .
clone_size: .
v_call: TRBV12-3/TRBV12-4
j_call: TRBJ2-3